A selection of T cell receptor beta chains follows, all from one sample in a study of OX40 agonist ivuxolimab in advanced cancers. Clones were sequenced by immunoSEQ multiplex PCR, and TCRdb holds only the in-frame ones, with some missing. Seen here are around 60,000 clones, approximately 86% observed once, and the top ten hold roughly 17%. Sample: CD4+ or CD8+ T cells sorted from blood, taken in a trial of the OX40 agonist ivuxolimab. Source of these receptors: an adult with an advanced solid tumor such as melanoma, head and neck, liver or kidney cancer. Both conserved end residues are part of each CDR3. The D gene is left open where the match is weak. Some rows have no size entry. The others give once, few or many, or a class for an expanded clone.

V	J	D	size	CDR3	DNA
TRBV6-6	TRBJ1-5	TRBD1	NA	CASRTGGGRQPQHF	TGTGCCAGCAGGACAGGGGGCGGGCGGCAGCCCCAGCATTTT
TRBV7-9	TRBJ2-7	TRBD2	NA	CASSTGGTLYEQYF	TGTGCCAGCTCCACGGGAGGGACCCTTTACGAGCAGTACTTC
TRBV14	TRBJ2-7	NA	NA	CASSSRATGAYEQYF	TGTGCCAGCAGCTCCCGGGCCACGGGGGCCTACGAGCAGTACTTC
TRBV6-6	TRBJ2-2	NA	NA	CASRRAIANTGELFF	TGTGCCAGCAGACGCGCCATCGCGAACACCGGGGAGCTGTTTTTT
TRBV19	TRBJ1-1	NA	NA	CASRDSAMNTEAFF	TGTGCCAGTAGGGACTCGGCCATGAACACTGAAGCTTTCTTT
TRBV11-2	TRBJ2-1	TRBD2	once	CASSSTLTSGSDEQFF	TGTGCCAGCAGCTCAACCTTGACTAGCGGGAGTGATGAGCAGTTCTTC
TRBV7-9	TRBJ2-1	TRBD1	few	CASSFQQGARGEQFF	TGTGCCAGCAGCTTCCAACAGGGGGCGCGGGGTGAGCAGTTCTTC
TRBV14	TRBJ2-7	NA	NA	CASSQGGLYSYEQYF	TGTGCCAGCAGCCAAGGGGGATTATACTCCTACGAGCAGTACTTC
TRBV5-4	TRBJ2-2	NA	NA	CASSQDRTGELFF	TGTGCCAGCAGCCAAGATAGGACCGGGGAGCTGTTTTTT
TRBV28	TRBJ1-2	NA	NA	CASSFDGRPYGYTF	TGTGCCAGCAGTTTCGACGGACGACCCTATGGCTACACCTTC
TRBV25-1	TRBJ1-4	NA	NA	CASSEGRTTNEKLFF	TGTGCCAGCAGTGAGGGCAGAACAACTAATGAAAAACTGTTTTTT
TRBV6-5	TRBJ1-5	NA	NA	CAISEKGGNQPQHF	TGTGCCATCAGTGAGAAGGGTGGGAATCAGCCCCAGCATTTT
TRBV27	TRBJ2-3	NA	NA	CASRSRSTDTQYF	TGTGCCAGCAGAAGTAGGAGCACAGATACGCAGTATTTT
TRBV19	TRBJ2-6	NA	once	CASSSIGTNQSRANVLTF	TGTGCCAGTAGTAGCATTGGGACAAATCAAAGTCGGGCCAACGTCCTGACTTTC
TRBV7-3	TRBJ1-5	TRBD1	NA	CASSNNRGRQPQHF	TGTGCCAGCAGCAATAACAGGGGACGACAGCCCCAGCATTTT
TRBV4-1	TRBJ1-1	TRBD1	NA	CASSRDSWNTEAFF	TGCGCCAGCAGCCGGGACAGCTGGAACACTGAAGCTTTCTTT
TRBV7-6	TRBJ2-1	NA	NA	CASTETGGDYNEQFF	TGTGCCAGCACCGAGACAGGTGGAGACTACAATGAGCAGTTCTTC
TRBV6-5	TRBJ1-1	NA	NA	CASTYGRQNTEAFF	TGTGCCAGCACCTACGGACGACAGAACACTGAAGCTTTCTTT
TRBV27	TRBJ1-4	TRBD1	NA	CASSRTGTNEKLFF	TGTGCCAGCAGCCGGACAGGGACTAATGAAAAACTGTTTTTT
TRBV4-2	TRBJ1-6	NA	NA	CASSQGLNNSPLHF	TGTGCCAGCAGCCAGGGGTTAAATAATTCACCCCTCCACTTT
TRBV14	TRBJ2-7	NA	NA	CASSQVHRTDYEQYF	TGTGCCAGCAGCCAAGTACATAGGACAGACTACGAGCAGTACTTC
TRBV19	TRBJ2-1	NA	NA	CASSIRGVEQFF	TGTGCCAGTAGTATTAGGGGCGTTGAGCAGTTCTTC
TRBV28	TRBJ2-1	NA	NA	CASRTSGGWNEQFF	TGTGCCAGCAGGACATCTGGGGGGTGGAATGAGCAGTTCTTC
TRBV7-8	TRBJ1-1	TRBD1	NA	CASSLQGVRTEAFF	TGTGCCAGCAGCCTCCAGGGGGTTCGCACTGAAGCTTTCTTT
TRBV7-3	TRBJ1-5	NA	few	CASSLTQGQPQHF	TGTGCCAGCAGCTTAACGCAAGGACAGCCCCAGCATTTT
TRBV5-1	TRBJ2-7	NA	NA	CASSLSTGPPYEQYF	TGCGCCAGCAGCCTTAGTACCGGACCTCCCTACGAGCAGTACTTC
TRBV7-2	TRBJ2-7	TRBD1	NA	CASSLDEHRGSYEQYF	TGTGCCAGCAGCTTAGATGAGCACAGGGGGTCCTACGAGCAGTACTTC
TRBV4-1	TRBJ2-3	NA	few	CASSQVLASTDTQYF	TGCGCCAGCAGCCAAGTTTTGGCTAGCACAGATACGCAGTATTTT
TRBV28	TRBJ1-4	NA	NA	CASSSLGANEKLFF	TGTGCCAGCAGTTCCCTCGGGGCTAATGAAAAACTGTTTTTT
TRBV4-1	TRBJ2-7	TRBD1	NA	CASSLRDREYEQYF	TGCGCCAGCAGCCTCCGGGACAGGGAATACGAGCAGTACTTC
TRBV2	TRBJ2-1	TRBD2	once	CASGRGLAGVNEQFF	TGTGCCAGCGGACGGGGACTAGCGGGAGTTAATGAGCAGTTCTTC
TRBV27	TRBJ1-6	NA	once	CASRLRAYNSPLHF	TGTGCCAGCAGACTACGGGCCTATAATTCACCCCTCCACTTT
TRBV12-2	TRBJ2-7	NA	NA	CASSLDRSAHEQYF	TGTGCCAGCAGTCTGGACAGGTCCGCGCACGAGCAGTACTTC
TRBV28	TRBJ2-7	TRBD1	few	CASGTGYAEQYF	TGTGCCAGCGGGACAGGATACGCCGAGCAGTACTTC
TRBV19	TRBJ1-6	NA	NA	CASSGQTRNSPLHF	TGTGCCAGTAGTGGACAGACCCGCAATTCACCCCTCCACTTT
TRBV7-3	TRBJ2-7	NA	NA	CASSQAGTGKYEQYF	TGCGCCAGCAGCCAAGCCGGGACGGGGAAATACGAGCAGTACTTC
TRBV7-6	TRBJ2-1	TRBD2	NA	CASSLATAGGGNEQFF	TGTGCCAGCAGCTTAGCGACAGCGGGAGGTGGAAATGAGCAGTTCTTC
TRBV7-6	TRBJ2-5	NA	once	CASSSPKIGGQETQYF	TGTGCCAGCAGCTCCCCTAAAATCGGGGGCCAAGAGACCCAGTACTTC
TRBV6-5	TRBJ2-5	NA	NA	CASSFQTSQETQYF	TGTGCCAGCAGTTTCCAAACTAGCCAAGAGACCCAGTACTTC
TRBV7-9	TRBJ1-2	NA	NA	CASTHLGRGPNYGYTF	TGTGCCAGCACCCACTTAGGACGGGGGCCAAACTATGGCTACACCTTC
TRBV5-5	TRBJ2-2	NA	NA	CASSYRPPTGTQNTGELFF	TGTGCCAGCAGTTACCGCCCCCCAACCGGGACGCAGAACACCGGGGAGCTGTTTTTT
TRBV5-6	TRBJ1-1	NA	NA	CASSEGGLWCTEAFF	TGTGCCAGCAGCGAGGGGGGGTTGTGGTGCACTGAAGCTTTCTTT
TRBV28	TRBJ2-5	NA	NA	CASSLVLFGGRRETQYF	TGTGCCAGCAGTTTAGTACTTTTCGGGGGGCGCAGGGAGACCCAGTACTTC
TRBV10-1	TRBJ2-3	TRBD1	NA	CASRGDGQGSRADTQYF	TGCGCCAGCAGAGGGGACGGACAGGGGAGTCGGGCAGATACGCAGTATTTT
TRBV7-3	TRBJ2-1	TRBD2	NA	CASSPLGTSDYNEQFF	TGTGCCAGCAGCCCCCTTGGGACTAGCGACTACAATGAGCAGTTCTTC
TRBV18	TRBJ1-4	NA	NA	CASSLGPNEKLFF	TGTGCCAGCTCACTGGGACCTAATGAAAAACTGTTTTTT
TRBV12-5	TRBJ2-5	NA	NA	CASGQVGETQYF	TGTGCTAGTGGCCAGGTGGGAGAGACCCAGTACTTC
TRBV6-6	TRBJ2-7	TRBD2	NA	CASTPAGRGYEQYF	TGTGCCAGCACCCCCGCCGGGCGGGGGTACGAGCAGTACTTC
TRBV7-6	TRBJ1-3	NA	NA	CASSQRLSFSGNTIYF	TGTGCCAGCAGCCAAAGGCTGTCTTTCTCTGGAAACACCATATATTTT
TRBV4-2	TRBJ2-6	NA	NA	CASSQEGVGESGANVLTF	TGTGCCAGCAGCCAAGAAGGGGTGGGGGAAAGTGGGGCCAACGTCCTGACTTTC
TRBV25-1	TRBJ2-5	NA	NA	CASSERGWYQETQYF	TGTGCCAGCAGTGAAAGGGGCTGGTACCAAGAGACCCAGTACTTC